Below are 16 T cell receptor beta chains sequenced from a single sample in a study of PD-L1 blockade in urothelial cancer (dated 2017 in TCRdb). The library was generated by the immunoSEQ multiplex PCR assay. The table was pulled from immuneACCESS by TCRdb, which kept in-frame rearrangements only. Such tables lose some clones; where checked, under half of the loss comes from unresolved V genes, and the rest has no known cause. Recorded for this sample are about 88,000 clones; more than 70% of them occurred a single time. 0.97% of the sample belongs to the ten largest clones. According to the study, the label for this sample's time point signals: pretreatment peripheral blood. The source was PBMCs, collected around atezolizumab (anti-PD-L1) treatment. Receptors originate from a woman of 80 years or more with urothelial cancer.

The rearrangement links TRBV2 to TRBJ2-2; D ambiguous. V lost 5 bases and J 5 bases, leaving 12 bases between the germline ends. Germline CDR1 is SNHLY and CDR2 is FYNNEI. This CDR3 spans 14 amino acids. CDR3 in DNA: TGTGCCAGCAGTAAGTCGACACCTACCGGGGAGCTGTTTTTT. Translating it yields CASSKSTPTGELFF. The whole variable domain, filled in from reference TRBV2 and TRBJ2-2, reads EPEVTQTPSHQVTQMGQEVILRCVPISNHLYFYWYRQILGQKVEFLVSFYNNEISEKSEIFDDQFSVERPDGSNFTLKIRSTKLEDSAMYFCASSKSTPTGELFFGEGSRLTVL.

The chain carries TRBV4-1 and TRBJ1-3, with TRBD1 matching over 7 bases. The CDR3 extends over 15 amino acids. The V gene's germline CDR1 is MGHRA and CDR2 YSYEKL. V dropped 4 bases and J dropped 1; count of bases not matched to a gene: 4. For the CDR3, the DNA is TGCGCCAGCAGCCTCCGGACAGGTTCTGGAAACACCATATATTTT. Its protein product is CASSLRTGSGNTIYF.

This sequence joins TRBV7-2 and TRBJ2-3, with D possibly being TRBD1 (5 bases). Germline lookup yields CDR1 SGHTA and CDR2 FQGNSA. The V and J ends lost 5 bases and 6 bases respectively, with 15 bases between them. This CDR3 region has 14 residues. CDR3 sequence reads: CASSLDLQEDTQYF. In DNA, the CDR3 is TGTGCCAGCAGCCTAGATTTACAGGAGGATACGCAGTATTTT.

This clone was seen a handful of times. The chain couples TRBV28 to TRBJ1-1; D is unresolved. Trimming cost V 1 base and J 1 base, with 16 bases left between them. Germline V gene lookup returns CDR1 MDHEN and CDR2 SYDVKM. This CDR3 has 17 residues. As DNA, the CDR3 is TGTGCCAGCAGTTTATCGATCGGGGTATCGGGGAACACTGAAGCTTTCTTT. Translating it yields CASSLSIGVSGNTEAFF.

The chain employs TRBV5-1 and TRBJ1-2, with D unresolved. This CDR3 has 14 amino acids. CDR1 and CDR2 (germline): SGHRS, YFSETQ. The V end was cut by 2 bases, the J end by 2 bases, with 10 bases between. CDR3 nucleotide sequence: TGCGCCAGCAGCTTAGGCCGACAAAACTATGGCTACACCTTC. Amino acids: CASSLGRQNYGYTF.

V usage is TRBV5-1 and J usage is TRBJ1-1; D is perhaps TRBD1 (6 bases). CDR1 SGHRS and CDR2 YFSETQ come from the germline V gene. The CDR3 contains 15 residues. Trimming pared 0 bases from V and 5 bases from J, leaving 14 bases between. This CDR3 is CASSLENRVGTEAFF. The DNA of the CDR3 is TGCGCCAGCAGCTTGGAGAACAGGGTGGGGACTGAAGCTTTCTTT.

CDR3 amino acids: CASSLGGRENQPQHF. The CDR3 DNA is TGCGCCAGCAGCTTGGGGGGCAGGGAAAATCAGCCCCAGCATTTT. The V call is TRBV5-1, the J call TRBJ1-5; D possibly corresponds to TRBD1 (5 bases). In germline, CDR1 is SGHRS, CDR2 YFSETQ. Trimming took off 0 bases at V and 4 bases at J, with 11 bases between the two ends. The CDR3 runs 15 residues.

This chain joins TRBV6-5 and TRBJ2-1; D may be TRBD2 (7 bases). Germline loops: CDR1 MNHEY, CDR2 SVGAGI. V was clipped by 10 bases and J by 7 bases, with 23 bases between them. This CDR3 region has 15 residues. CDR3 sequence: CATHESRGGRNEQFF. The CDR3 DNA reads TGTGCCACCCATGAATCGCGCGGGGGCAGGAATGAGCAGTTCTTC.

CDR3 nucleotide sequence: TGTGCCAGCAGCCCGGGACTAGCGCCGGCGGGGCAGTACTTC. This encodes CASSPGLAPAGQYF. The chain carries TRBV11-2 and TRBJ2-7; 10 nucleotides line up with TRBD2. This CDR3 comprises 14 residues. Germline trimming cut 5 bases from V and 9 bases from J; bases unmatched to any gene: 10. Looked up from germline, CDR1 is SGHAT and CDR2 is FQNNGV.

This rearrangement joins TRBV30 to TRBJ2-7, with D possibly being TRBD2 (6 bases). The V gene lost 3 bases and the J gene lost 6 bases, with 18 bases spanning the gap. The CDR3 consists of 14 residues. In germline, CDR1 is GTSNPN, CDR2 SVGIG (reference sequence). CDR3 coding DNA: TGTGCCTGGAGCATAGGCTCACTAGCCCCCGAGCAGTACTTC. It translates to CAWSIGSLAPEQYF.

The chain's CDR3 is CASSEAMREGYEQYF. Here the CDR3 DNA reads TGCGCCAGCAGCGAAGCTATGCGGGAGGGCTACGAGCAGTACTTC. The chain employs TRBV10-2 and TRBJ2-7; 9 bases fit TRBD2. The CDR3 sequence is 15 residues long. CDR1 and CDR2 from the germline V gene are WSHSY and SAAADI. Trimming took 6 bases from V and 3 from J; bases not matched to a gene: 9.

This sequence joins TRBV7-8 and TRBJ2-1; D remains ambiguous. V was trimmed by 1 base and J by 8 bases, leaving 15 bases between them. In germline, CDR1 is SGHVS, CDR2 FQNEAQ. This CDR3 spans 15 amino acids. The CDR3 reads CASSLGVGAPDEQFF. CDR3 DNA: TGTGCCAGCAGCTTAGGAGTCGGAGCGCCGGATGAGCAGTTCTTC. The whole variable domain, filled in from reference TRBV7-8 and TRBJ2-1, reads GAGVSQSPRYKVAKRGQDVALRCDPISGHVSLFWYQQALGQGPEFLTYFQNEAQLDKSGLPSDRFFAERPEGSVSTLKIQRTQQEDSAVYLCASSLGVGAPDEQFFGPGTRLTVL.

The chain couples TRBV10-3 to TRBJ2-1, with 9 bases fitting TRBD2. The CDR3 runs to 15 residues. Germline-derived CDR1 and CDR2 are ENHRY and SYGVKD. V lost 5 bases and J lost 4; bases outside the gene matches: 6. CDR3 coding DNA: TGTGCCATCAGTCCGACTAGCGGCACTTACAATGAGCAGTTCTTC. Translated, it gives CAISPTSGTYNEQFF.

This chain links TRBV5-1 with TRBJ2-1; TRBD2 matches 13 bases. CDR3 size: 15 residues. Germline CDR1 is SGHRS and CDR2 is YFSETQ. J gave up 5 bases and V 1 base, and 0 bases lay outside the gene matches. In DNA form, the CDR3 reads TGCGCCAGCAGCTTGACTAGCGGGAGGGACAATGAGCAGTTCTTC. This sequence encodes CASSLTSGRDNEQFF.

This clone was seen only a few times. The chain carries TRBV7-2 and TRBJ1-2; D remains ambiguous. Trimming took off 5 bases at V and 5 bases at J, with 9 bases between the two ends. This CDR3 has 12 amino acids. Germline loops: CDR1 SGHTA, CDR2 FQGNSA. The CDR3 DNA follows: TGTGCCAGCAGCCTCCACTTATATGGCTACACCTTC. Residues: CASSLHLYGYTF.

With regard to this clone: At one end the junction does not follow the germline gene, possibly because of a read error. The CDR3 sequence: CASSQERTSGRLDF. CDR3 in DNA: TGTGCCAGCAGCCAAGAGCGCACTAGCGGGAGGTTGGACTTC. The chain links TRBV4-2 to TRBJ2-7; 12 bases line up with TRBD2. Germline CDR1 reads LGHNA; CDR2 reads YNFKEQ. There are 14 residues in the CDR3.